These 28 T cell receptor beta chains came from one sample sequenced in a study of beta chain features in type 1 diabetes. Whole-study results and caveats: In every one of the four CD4+ subsets, TCRB CDR3s were moderately but significantly shorter in Type 1 diabetes patients.

Sequenced material consisted of expressed TCRB transcripts (all of the isolated RNA was reverse transcribed). Clones were sequenced by immunoSEQ multiplex PCR, and TCRdb holds only the in-frame ones, with some missing. Of about 370,000 clones in the sample, over 8.5% were seen once. Antigens for these TCRs are unknown. The sample was central memory CD4+ T cells from blood. Every receptor here comes from a young man with type 1 diabetes.

This clone was seen only a few times. The V gene is TRBV7-6, the J gene TRBJ1-1; D ambiguous. Trimming took 0 bases from V and 8 from J, leaving 10 bases between them. Germline loops: CDR1 SGHVS, CDR2 FNYEAQ. There are 13 residues in the CDR3. The CDR3 loop reads CASSLAADMEAFF. DNA of the CDR3: TGTGCCAGCAGCTTAGCGGCAGATATGGAAGCTTTCTTT.

This clone was picked up a small number of times. This chain connects TRBV28 to TRBJ1-1; D perhaps matches TRBD1 (6 bases). V lost 5 bases to trimming and J lost 1 base, with 14 bases between them. The CDR3 runs 15 residues. Germline V gene data show CDR1 as MDHEN and CDR2 as SYDVKM. The CDR3 here is CASSPSQGRNTEAFF. The DNA of the CDR3 is TGTGCCAGCAGTCCATCACAGGGTAGGAACACTGAAGCTTTCTTT.

This chain joins TRBV6-6 and TRBJ2-7; D gene ambiguous. Germline CDR1 is MNHNY and CDR2 is SVGAGI (reference sequence). V was clipped by 4 bases and J by 0 bases, with 7 bases between them. The CDR3 spans 13 residues. CDR3 in DNA: TGTGCCAGCAGTTTTCGTCACTCCTACGAGCAGTACTTC. As protein: CASSFRHSYEQYF.

The chain couples TRBV11-1 to TRBJ2-5, with TRBD1 matching 9 bases. Germline trimming cut 1 base from V and 0 bases from J; bases unmatched to any gene: 6. The CDR3 has 17 amino acids. In germline, CDR1 is SGHAT, CDR2 FQDESV (reference sequence). The chain's CDR3 is CASSLGDRVLYQETQYF. The CDR3 DNA reads TGTGCCAGCAGCTTAGGGGACAGGGTTCTGTACCAAGAGACCCAGTACTTC.

This clone was seen a handful of times. V usage is TRBV28 and J usage is TRBJ1-2, with D uncertain. The V and J ends lost 2 bases and 4 bases respectively, with 8 bases between them. CDR1 and CDR2 (germline): MDHEN, SYDVKM. This CDR3 is 13 amino acids long. Here the CDR3 reads CASSLLAVYGYTF. In nucleotides, the CDR3 is TGTGCCAGCAGTTTACTGGCCGTCTATGGCTACACCTTC.

Only a few counts were recorded for this clone. The chain links TRBV9 to TRBJ2-3, with D unresolved. CDR1 is SGDLS, CDR2 YYNGEE, per germline. The CDR3 sequence is 15 residues long. Between the trimmed V and J ends, which lost 2 bases and 1 base, there was a span of 11 bases. CDR3 DNA: TGTGCCAGCAGCGTTTGGTCCATGGGCACAGATACGCAGTATTTT. It yields the protein CASSVWSMGTDTQYF.

To note about this clone: A junction end diverges from the germline sequence, so it may reflect a read error. The chain has TRBV7-9 and TRBJ1-3, with D possibly matching TRBD1 (6 bases). CDR1 is SEHNR, CDR2 FQNEAQ, per germline (reference sequence). CDR3 length: 17 amino acids. The CDR3 DNA reads as TGTGCCGGCAGCTTAGCTGATTCAGGGGCCTCTGGAAACACCATATATTTT. It codes for CAGSLADSGASGNTIYF.

This rearrangement joins TRBV9 to TRBJ2-1; 7 bases line up with TRBD2. Germline lookup yields CDR1 SGDLS and CDR2 YYNGEE. The ends lost 6 bases at V and 5 bases at J; junction bases unmatched: 14. The CDR3 covers 16 residues. The CDR3 sequence: CASNLDPSGTNNEQFF. DNA for the CDR3: TGTGCCAGCAACCTCGACCCTAGCGGTACAAACAATGAGCAGTTCTTC.

This clone was found a few times. The V and J genes are TRBV6-6 and TRBJ2-7; D is ambiguous. This CDR3 is built from 13 residues. V lost 0 bases and J 4 bases, leaving 7 bases between the germline ends. Germline V lookup: CDR1 MNHNY, CDR2 SVGAGI (reference sequence). CDR3 amino acids: CASSYSNTYEQYF. The CDR3 DNA is TGTGCCAGCAGTTACTCAAACACATACGAGCAGTACTTC.

The CDR3 nucleotides are TGTGCCAGCAGCTTAGAGTTCGGGCCGGGAGGGGCTAGGGAGACCCAGTACTTC. This sequence encodes CASSLEFGPGGARETQYF. The J gene is TRBJ2-5, the V gene TRBV7-8; TRBD2 agrees at 8 bases. Per germline, CDR1 SGHVS and CDR2 FQNEAQ. The CDR3 has 18 amino acids. The ends lost 1 base at V and 5 bases at J; junction bases unmatched: 15. The whole variable domain, remainder taken from reference TRBV7-8 and TRBJ2-5, is GAGVSQSPRYKVAKRGQDVALRCDPISGHVSLFWYQQALGQGPEFLTYFQNEAQLDKSGLPSDRFFAERPEGSVSTLKIQRTQQEDSAVYLCASSLEFGPGGARETQYFGPGTRLLVL.

The V gene is TRBV9, the J gene TRBJ2-2; D uncertain. The V end was cut by 7 bases, the J end by 7 bases, with 20 bases between. The CDR3 covers 15 residues. Germline V lookup: CDR1 SGDLS, CDR2 YYNGEE. CDR3 bases: TGTGCCAGCTCTCCTTCCGGGCGGTTGAACGGGGAGCTGTTTTTT. Translated, it gives CASSPSGRLNGELFF.

The chain uses TRBV5-5 and TRBJ2-2, with TRBD1 matching over 9 bases. The CDR3 has 17 amino acids. V lost 2 bases, J lost 1 base, and 6 bases stayed unmatched. The germline CDR1 and CDR2 sequences are SGHKS and YYEKEE (reference sequence). The DNA for the CDR3 is TGTGCCAGCAGCTTCAAACAGGGGGCTGAGAACACCGGGGAGCTGTTTTTT. Translating it yields CASSFKQGAENTGELFF. The variable domain in full, with the rest retrieved from reference TRBV5-5 and TRBJ2-2, is DAGVTQSPTHLIKTRGQQVTLRCSPISGHKSVSWYQQVLGQGPQFIFQYYEKEERGRGNFPDRFSARQFPNYSSELNVNALLLGDSALYLCASSFKQGAENTGELFFGEGSRLTVL.

Comments on this clone: A much larger clone lies one base from this, so it may be a read error. CDR3 nucleotide sequence: TGTGCCAGCAGCTTTAACTATGGCTACACCTTC. It codes for CASSFNYGYTF. This chain joins TRBV5-8 and TRBJ1-2; D is uncertain. The CDR3 has 11 residues. Trimming took 2 bases from V and 1 from J, leaving 0 bases between them. CDR1 is SGHTS, CDR2 YDEGEE, per germline.

This clone has a handful of counts. As DNA, the CDR3 is TGTGCCAGCAGTGAATATTCGACAGGGGGCTTAACTGAAGCTTTCTTT. Residues: CASSEYSTGGLTEAFF. The chain joins TRBV6-1 to TRBJ1-1, with 10 bases fitting TRBD1. V lost 2 bases and J lost 5; bases outside the gene matches: 8. The CDR3 is 16 amino acids. Germline V lookup: CDR1 MNHNS, CDR2 SASEGT.

This clone was found a few times. V usage is TRBV6-1 and J usage is TRBJ1-4, with D uncertain. There are 11 residues in the CDR3. Trimming pared 6 bases from V and 8 bases from J, leaving 7 bases between. CDR1 and CDR2 (germline): MNHNS, SASEGT. CDR3 DNA sequence: TGTGCCAGCAGGTTACGGGAAAAACTGTTTTTT. Amino acids: CASRLREKLFF.

This clone was counted between two and nine times. The chain couples TRBV6-1 to TRBJ2-1; D unresolved. The CDR3 sequence is 12 residues long. Germline assignment: CDR1 MNHNS and CDR2 SASEGT. V was trimmed by 4 bases and J by 7 bases, leaving 8 bases between them. The CDR3 loop is CASSVDINEQFF. In DNA, the CDR3 is TGTGCCAGCAGTGTTGATATAAATGAGCAGTTCTTC.

The sample holds many counts of this clone. This chain joins TRBV28 and TRBJ2-5; TRBD1 matches 7 bases. Germline trimming cut 5 bases from V and 7 bases from J; bases unmatched to any gene: 4. Germline loops: CDR1 MDHEN, CDR2 SYDVKM. This CDR3 spans 12 amino acids. The CDR3 coding sequence is TGTGCCAGCAGTACCTCAGGGGGGACCCAGTACTTC. It codes for CASSTSGGTQYF.

The chain employs TRBV25-1 and TRBJ2-6; D might be TRBD1 (6 bases). V lost 5 bases and J 2 bases, leaving 10 bases between the germline ends. Germline V gene lookup returns CDR1 MGHDK and CDR2 SYGVNS. CDR3 length: 15 residues. In nucleotides, the CDR3 is TGTGCCAGCAGTTCCCCAGGGGCTGGGGCCAACGTCCTGACTTTC. This codes for CASSSPGAGANVLTF.

This clone appeared a few times. V and J are TRBV13 and TRBJ2-5; tentatively, D is TRBD2 (6 bases). Trimming removed 3 bases from V and 5 bases from J, with 19 bases in between. This CDR3 has 16 residues. Germline CDR1 PRHDT, CDR2 FYEKMQ (reference sequence). The CDR3 DNA sequence: TGTGCCAGCAGCTTCCTGGGTACTCCGGGGGTGGAGACCCAGTACTTC. It codes for CASSFLGTPGVETQYF.

This clone has more than one count but fewer than ten. An end of the junction does not agree with germline; a read error may underlie this. This sample includes further DNA sequences coding for the same CDR3. The chain recombines TRBV5-4 with TRBJ2-4; weak D call: TRBD1 (5 bases). Germline CDR1 and CDR2: SGHNT and YYREEE (reference sequence). This CDR3 comprises 15 residues. CDR3 protein: CASSQERQWKNIQYF. The CDR3 DNA follows: TGCGCCAGCAGCCAAGAGAGACAGTGGAAAAACATTCAGTACTTC. Variable domain in full (rest from reference TRBV5-4 and TRBJ2-4): ETGVTQSPTHLIKTRGQQVTLRCSSQSGHNTVSWYQQALGQGPQFIFQYYREEENGRGNFPPRFSGLQFPNYSSELNVNALELDDSALYLCASSQERQWKNIQYFGAGTRLSVL.

V gene TRBV4-1 combines with J gene TRBJ1-1; perhaps TRBD1 as D (5 bases). Trimming pared 5 bases from V and 5 bases from J, leaving 12 bases between. This CDR3 contains 13 residues. The germline CDR1 and CDR2 sequences are MGHRA and YSYEKL. The CDR3 DNA reads as TGCGCCAGCAGCGGGGCCCTGAGGACTGAAGCTTTCTTT. Its protein product is CASSGALRTEAFF.

This clone was picked up a small number of times. The V and J genes are TRBV10-3 and TRBJ1-1; perhaps TRBD1 as D (5 bases). V lost 6 bases, J lost 1 base, and 9 bases lay in between. The germline V gene encodes CDR1 ENHRY and CDR2 SYGVKD. This CDR3 region has 13 residues. The CDR3 spells CAISGDRNTEAFF. CDR3 sequence (DNA): TGTGCCATCAGCGGCGACAGGAACACTGAAGCTTTCTTT.

J is TRBJ2-2 and V is TRBV4-3; 7 nucleotides match TRBD2. Trimming took 4 bases from V and 4 from J; bases not matched to a gene: 6. Germline lookup yields CDR1 LGHNA and CDR2 YSLEER. This CDR3 comprises 15 residues. The CDR3 DNA reads TGCGCCAGCAGCCTTAAGGGAGGGTCCACCGGGGAGCTGTTTTTT. Translated: CASSLKGGSTGELFF.

This clone was seen a handful of times. V is TRBV5-1 and J is TRBJ2-3; tentatively, D is TRBD2 (6 bases). V shed 4 bases and J shed 1 base, with 10 bases lying between them. The CDR3 totals 14 residues. Germline loops: CDR1 SGHRS, CDR2 YFSETQ. CDR3: CASSEASGTDTQYF. CDR3 coding DNA: TGCGCCAGCAGCGAAGCTAGCGGCACAGATACGCAGTATTTT.

This clone was observed a handful of times. The CDR3 protein is CSVAREAYEQYF. For the CDR3, the DNA is TGCAGCGTTGCTAGAGAAGCCTACGAGCAGTACTTC. This chain links TRBV29-1 with TRBJ2-5, with unresolved D. The better agreement between TRBJ2-7 and the DNA end casts doubt on the J call. CDR1 is SQVTM, CDR2 ANQGSEA, per germline. This CDR3 spans 12 amino acids.

This sequence joins TRBV6-5 and TRBJ1-4, with 7 bases identical to TRBD1. CDR1 MNHEY and CDR2 SVGAGI come from the germline V gene. Trimming removed 5 bases from V and 10 bases from J; junction bases left unmatched: 10. There are 14 residues in the CDR3. The CDR3 is CASSLDRAKGKLFF. The DNA of the CDR3 is TGTGCCAGCAGTCTCGACAGGGCAAAGGGAAAACTGTTTTTT.

This clone was found a few times. The rearrangement uses TRBV11-2 and TRBJ2-7; 7 nucleotides align to TRBD2. With 2 bases clipped from V and 3 bases from J, the junction kept 7 bases outside the gene matches. This CDR3 spans 15 amino acids. Germline V CDR1 and CDR2: SGHAT, FQNNGV. The DNA for the CDR3 is TGTGCCAGCAGCTTAACAAGGCGGGGGAACTACGAGCAGTACTTC. Amino acids: CASSLTRRGNYEQYF.

This clone was counted between two and nine times. The chain recombines TRBV11-3 with TRBJ2-5, with 10 bases lining up with TRBD2. Germline assignment: CDR1 SGHNT and CDR2 YENEEA. CDR3 size: 15 residues. With V trimmed by 5 bases and J by 2 bases, 5 bases remained unmatched. The DNA for the CDR3 is TGTGCCAGCAGCCTCGGACTAGCGGAACAAGAGACCCAGTACTTC. This translates into CASSLGLAEQETQYF.